This TCR beta chain was profiled in a study of blood T cell repertoires in COVID-19. The repertoire was sequenced with immunoSEQ multiplex PCR; TCRdb's copy has only in-frame clones and lacks some. Found here are tens of thousands of clones, roughly nine tenths of them singletons; the top ten hold roughly a quarter. The CDR3 runs 13 residues. Trimming left V 7 bases short and J 5 bases short, with 14 bases between. The sequence was obtained from a woman over 75 with active or convalescent COVID-19. The gene calls are TRBV12-3 or TRBV12-4 and TRBJ1-1; no clear D gene. The sample taken for sequencing was peripheral blood. This CDR3 is CASMGEGRTEAFF. The CDR3 DNA is TGTGCCAGCATGGGAGAGGGAAGAACTGAAGCTTTCTTT.